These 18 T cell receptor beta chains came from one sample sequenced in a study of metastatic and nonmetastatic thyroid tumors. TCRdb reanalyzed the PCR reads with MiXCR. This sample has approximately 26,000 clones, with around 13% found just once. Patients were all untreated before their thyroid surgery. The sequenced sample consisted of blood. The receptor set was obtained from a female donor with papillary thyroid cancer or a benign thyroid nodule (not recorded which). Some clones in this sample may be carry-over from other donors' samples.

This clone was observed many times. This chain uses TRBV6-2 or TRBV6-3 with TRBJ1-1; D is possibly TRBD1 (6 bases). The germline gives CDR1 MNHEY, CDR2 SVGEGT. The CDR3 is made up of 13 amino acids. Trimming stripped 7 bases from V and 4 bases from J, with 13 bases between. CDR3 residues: CASTHGQSTEAFF. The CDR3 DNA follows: TGTGCCAGCACCCACGGACAGAGCACTGAAGCTTTCTTT.

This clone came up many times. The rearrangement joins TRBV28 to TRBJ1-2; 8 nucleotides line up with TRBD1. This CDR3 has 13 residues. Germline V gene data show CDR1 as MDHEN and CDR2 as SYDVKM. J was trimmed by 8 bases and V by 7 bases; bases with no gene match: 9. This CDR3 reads CASNRQGSGGYTF. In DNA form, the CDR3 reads TGTGCCAGCAACCGACAGGGGAGTGGAGGCTACACCTTC.

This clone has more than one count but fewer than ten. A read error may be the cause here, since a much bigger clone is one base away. The CDR3 nucleotides read TGCATCGCGCAGACAGGGGGCGGGTACGAGCAGTACTTC. Translated: CIAQTGGGYEQYF. The gene calls are TRBV29-1 and TRBJ2-7, with 10 bases identical to TRBD1. The CDR3 spans 13 residues. CDR1 and CDR2 (germline): SQVTM, ANQGSEA.

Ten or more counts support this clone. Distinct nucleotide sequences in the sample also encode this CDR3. CDR3 sequence reads: CASRRTSGRAYEQYF. DNA of the CDR3: TGTGCCAGCAGACGGACTAGCGGGCGGGCCTACGAGCAGTACTTC. J is TRBJ2-7 and V is TRBV3-1; 11 positions agree with TRBD2. Germline assignment: CDR1 LGHDT and CDR2 YNNKEL (reference sequence). Trimming removed 6 bases from V and 2 bases from J; junction bases left unmatched: 6. The CDR3 is 15 residues long.

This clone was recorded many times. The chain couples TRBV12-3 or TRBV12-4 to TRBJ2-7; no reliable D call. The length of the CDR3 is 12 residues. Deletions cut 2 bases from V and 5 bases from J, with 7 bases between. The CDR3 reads CASSLNGHEQYF. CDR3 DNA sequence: TGTGCCAGCAGTTTAAATGGTCACGAGCAGTACTTC.

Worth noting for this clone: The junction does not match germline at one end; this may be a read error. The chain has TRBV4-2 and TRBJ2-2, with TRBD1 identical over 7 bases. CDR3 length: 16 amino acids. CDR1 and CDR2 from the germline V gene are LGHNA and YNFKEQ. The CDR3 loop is CASSQEVRGFTGELFF. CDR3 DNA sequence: TGTGCCAGTAGCCAAGAAGTCAGGGGGTTTACCGGGGAGCTGTTTTTT.

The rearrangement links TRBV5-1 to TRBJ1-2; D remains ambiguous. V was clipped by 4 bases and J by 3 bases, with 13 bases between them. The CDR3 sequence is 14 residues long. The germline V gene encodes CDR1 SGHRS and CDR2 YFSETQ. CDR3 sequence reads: CASSPPGGYYGYTF. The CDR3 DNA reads TGCGCCAGCAGCCCTCCGGGAGGGTACTATGGCTACACCTTC.

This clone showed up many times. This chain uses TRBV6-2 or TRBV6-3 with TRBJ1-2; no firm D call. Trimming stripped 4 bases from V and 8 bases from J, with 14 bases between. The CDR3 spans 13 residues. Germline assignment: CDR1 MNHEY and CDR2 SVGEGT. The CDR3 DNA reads TGTGCCAGCAGTTTAAGGGCCCTGAGGGGCTACACCTTC. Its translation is CASSLRALRGYTF.

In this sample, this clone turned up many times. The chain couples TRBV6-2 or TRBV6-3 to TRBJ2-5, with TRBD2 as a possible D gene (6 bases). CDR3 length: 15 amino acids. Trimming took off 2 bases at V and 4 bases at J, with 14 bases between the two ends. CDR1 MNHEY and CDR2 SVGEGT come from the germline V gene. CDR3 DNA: TGTGCCAGCAGTTACGGAGGGGTCCCCACAGAGACCCAGTACTTC. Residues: CASSYGGVPTETQYF.

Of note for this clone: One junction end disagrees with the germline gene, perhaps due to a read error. Here the CDR3 DNA reads TGTGCCAGCAGTGTACAGGGGGCCGGCACAGATACGCAGTATTTT. Amino acid sequence: CASSVQGAGTDTQYF. This chain joins TRBV10-3 and TRBJ2-3; the match to TRBD1 covers 9 bases. Germline CDR1 is ENHRY and CDR2 is SYGVKD. This CDR3 comprises 15 residues.

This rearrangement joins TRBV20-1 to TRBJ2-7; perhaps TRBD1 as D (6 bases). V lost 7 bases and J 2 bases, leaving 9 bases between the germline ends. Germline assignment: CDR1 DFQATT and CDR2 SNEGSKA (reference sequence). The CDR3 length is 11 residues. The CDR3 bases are TGCAGTGGAGGGGACACCTACGAGCAGTACTTC. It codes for CSGGDTYEQYF.

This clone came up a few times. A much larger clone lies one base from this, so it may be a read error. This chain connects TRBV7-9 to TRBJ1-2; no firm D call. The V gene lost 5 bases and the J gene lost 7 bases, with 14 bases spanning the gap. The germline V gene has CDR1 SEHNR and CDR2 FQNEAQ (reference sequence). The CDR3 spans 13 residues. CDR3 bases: TGTGCCAGCAGCGATGCCCAGGTCGGTGGCTACACCTTC. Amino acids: CASSDAQVGGYTF.

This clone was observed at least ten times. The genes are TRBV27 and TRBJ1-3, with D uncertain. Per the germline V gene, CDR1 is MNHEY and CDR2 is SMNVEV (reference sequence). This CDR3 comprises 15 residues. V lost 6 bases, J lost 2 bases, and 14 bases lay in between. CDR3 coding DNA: TGTGCCAGCAGGGCTTCGGACTTTACTGGAAACACCATATATTTT. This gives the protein CASRASDFTGNTIYF.

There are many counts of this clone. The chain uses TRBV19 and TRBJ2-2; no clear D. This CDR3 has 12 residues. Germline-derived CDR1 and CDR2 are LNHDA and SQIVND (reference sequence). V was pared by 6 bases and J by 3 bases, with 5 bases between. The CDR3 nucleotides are TGTGCCAGTAGGAAAGACACCGGGGAGCTGTTTTTT. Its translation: CASRKDTGELFF.

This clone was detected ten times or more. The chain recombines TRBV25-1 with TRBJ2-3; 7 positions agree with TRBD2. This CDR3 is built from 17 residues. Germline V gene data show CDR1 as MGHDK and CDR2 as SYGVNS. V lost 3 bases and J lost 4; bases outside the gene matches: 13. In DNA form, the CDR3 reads TGTGCCAGCAGTGACCCCCGTAGCGGCGGGAGTTCAGATACGCAGTATTTT. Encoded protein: CASSDPRSGGSSDTQYF. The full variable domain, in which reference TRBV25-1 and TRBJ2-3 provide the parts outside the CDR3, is EADIYQTPRYLVIGTGKKITLECSQTMGHDKMYWYQQDPGMELHLIHYSYGVNSTEKGDLSSESTVSRIRTEHFPLTLESARPSHTSQYLCASSDPRSGGSSDTQYFGPGTRLTVL.

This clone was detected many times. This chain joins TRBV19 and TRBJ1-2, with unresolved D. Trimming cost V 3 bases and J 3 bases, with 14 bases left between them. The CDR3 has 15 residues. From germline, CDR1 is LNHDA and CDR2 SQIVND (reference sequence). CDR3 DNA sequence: TGTGCCAGTAGTATTATTGTTGGGATGGACTATGGCTACACCTTC. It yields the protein CASSIIVGMDYGYTF.

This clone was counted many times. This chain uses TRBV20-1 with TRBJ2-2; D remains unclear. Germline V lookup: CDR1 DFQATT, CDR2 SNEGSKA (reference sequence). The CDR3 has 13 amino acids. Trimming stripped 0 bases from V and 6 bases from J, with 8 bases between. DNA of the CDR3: TGCAGTGCTAGAGAGGTGGCATCCGGGGAGCTGTTTTTT. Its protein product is CSAREVASGELFF.

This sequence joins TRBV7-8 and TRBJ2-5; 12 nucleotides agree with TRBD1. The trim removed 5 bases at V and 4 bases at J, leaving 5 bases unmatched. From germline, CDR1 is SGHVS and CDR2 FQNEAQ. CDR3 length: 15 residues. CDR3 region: CASSIRDRGRETQYF. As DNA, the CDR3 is TGTGCCAGCAGCATCCGGGACAGGGGGCGAGAGACCCAGTACTTC.